The rows below give T cell receptor beta chains drawn from one sample of a study of cytomegalovirus exposure and HLA in healthy donors. Data came from immunoSEQ multiplex PCR; TCRdb stores just in-frame clones and leaves some out. The profile covers about 90,000 clones, with more than 55% appearing a single time and 5.5% taken by the ten largest. Sequenced: PBMCs. The receptors shown here come from a woman aged 25-40 years in good health and CMV-seropositive. Each CDR3 is given with its conserved first and last residue. Each record gives: J gene, V gene, CDR3 protein.

j_gene: TRBJ1-5
v_gene: TRBV6-5
CDR3aa: CASSPGQFSNQPQHF

j_gene: TRBJ2-7
v_gene: TRBV4-1
CDR3aa: CASSLQDRTNYEQYF

j_gene: TRBJ1-6
v_gene: TRBV6-6
CDR3aa: CASSVSNSPLHF

j_gene: TRBJ1-2
v_gene: TRBV6-5
CDR3aa: CASSEWAPGGYTF

j_gene: TRBJ2-3
v_gene: TRBV2
CDR3aa: CASSPLAGGSTDTQYF

j_gene: TRBJ2-1
v_gene: TRBV6-1
CDR3aa: CASEGLAGYNEQFF

j_gene: TRBJ2-1
v_gene: TRBV14
CDR3aa: CASSPIPDFFRIF

j_gene: TRBJ1-4
v_gene: TRBV19
CDR3aa: CASSSQGWGEKLFF

j_gene: TRBJ1-5
v_gene: TRBV7-9
CDR3aa: CASSPEGATQPQHF

j_gene: TRBJ1-2
v_gene: TRBV28
CDR3aa: CASCPGVGLGYGYTF

j_gene: TRBJ2-1
v_gene: TRBV6-1
CDR3aa: CASSDGGLAGINEQFF

j_gene: TRBJ2-5
v_gene: TRBV13
CDR3aa: CASSRRQGGETQYF

j_gene: TRBJ2-3
v_gene: TRBV9
CDR3aa: CASSVGTSTDTQYF

j_gene: TRBJ1-4
v_gene: TRBV5-4
CDR3aa: CASSLEVRGEGEKLFF

j_gene: TRBJ2-4
v_gene: TRBV5-1
CDR3aa: CASSPGQSKNIQYF

j_gene: TRBJ2-3
v_gene: TRBV28
CDR3aa: CASSLETDTQYF

j_gene: TRBJ1-1
v_gene: TRBV27
CDR3aa: CASSLEGTEAFF

j_gene: TRBJ1-2
v_gene: TRBV6-6
CDR3aa: CASSYGGEDYGYTF

j_gene: TRBJ2-1
v_gene: TRBV6-5
CDR3aa: CASSSRRDSTPNEQFF

j_gene: TRBJ2-1
v_gene: TRBV5-1
CDR3aa: CASNPEQGHEQFF

j_gene: TRBJ2-1
v_gene: TRBV11-2
CDR3aa: CASSSGGRQQFF

j_gene: TRBJ2-5
v_gene: TRBV5-1
CDR3aa: CASSLGVGQAQETQYF

j_gene: TRBJ2-5
v_gene: TRBV5-1
CDR3aa: CASSLEPGGLETQYF

j_gene: TRBJ2-2
v_gene: TRBV28
CDR3aa: CASIPAGGLRELFF

j_gene: TRBJ2-5
v_gene: TRBV7-6
CDR3aa: CASAELAGGETQYF

j_gene: TRBJ2-7
v_gene: TRBV6-1
CDR3aa: CASSEWTGRTYEQYF

j_gene: TRBJ2-7
v_gene: TRBV29-1
CDR3aa: CSVGRDRGDHEQYF

j_gene: TRBJ1-2
v_gene: TRBV4-1
CDR3aa: CASSQDRRDRGRGYTF

j_gene: TRBJ1-3
v_gene: TRBV7-3
CDR3aa: CASSLDRGPCGNTIYF

j_gene: TRBJ2-5
v_gene: TRBV4-2
CDR3aa: CASSQGAETQYF

j_gene: TRBJ1-1
v_gene: TRBV19
CDR3aa: CASSISGQGRTEAFF

j_gene: TRBJ1-6
v_gene: TRBV6-6
CDR3aa: CASRLEGSYNSPLHF

j_gene: TRBJ1-2
v_gene: TRBV14
CDR3aa: CASRPGGDYGYTF

j_gene: TRBJ2-3
v_gene: TRBV5-8
CDR3aa: CASSFSSSGGTDTQYF

j_gene: TRBJ1-3
v_gene: TRBV6-5
CDR3aa: CASSYPGQGDNTIYF

j_gene: TRBJ2-3
v_gene: TRBV6-5
CDR3aa: CASNKRADTQYF

j_gene: TRBJ2-3
v_gene: TRBV6-1
CDR3aa: CASSVSSDTQYF

j_gene: TRBJ1-2
v_gene: TRBV7-9
CDR3aa: CASSLAGSYGYPF

j_gene: TRBJ1-6
v_gene: TRBV19
CDR3aa: CASGDTINSPLHF

j_gene: TRBJ1-2
v_gene: TRBV7-9
CDR3aa: CASSFTGSDGYTF

j_gene: TRBJ2-1
v_gene: TRBV2
CDR3aa: CASHSLRGNEQFF

j_gene: TRBJ2-5
v_gene: TRBV7-9
CDR3aa: CSSSSVASGGVETQYF

j_gene: TRBJ2-1
v_gene: TRBV27
CDR3aa: CASSPLKVTSAGYNEQFF

j_gene: TRBJ1-2
v_gene: TRBV28
CDR3aa: CASSLGSAGAGGYTF

j_gene: TRBJ2-1
v_gene: TRBV6-1
CDR3aa: CASGYRDIGNEQFF

j_gene: TRBJ2-3
v_gene: TRBV19
CDR3aa: CASSIDPSGGTDTQYF

j_gene: TRBJ1-1
v_gene: TRBV4-1
CDR3aa: CASSWTGGTEAFF

j_gene: TRBJ2-7
v_gene: TRBV5-4
CDR3aa: CVSGTPSYEQYF

j_gene: TRBJ1-1
v_gene: TRBV11-2
CDR3aa: CASSLGQQVTEAFF

j_gene: TRBJ2-1
v_gene: TRBV19
CDR3aa: CASSMNGAIGHNEQFF